This T cell receptor (beta chain) was profiled in a study of cytomegalovirus exposure and HLA in healthy donors. On the study more broadly: HLA-typed donors were the source of approximately 85 million unique TCRs, which an early data release held. 81% of several hundred genotyped donors fell in the Caucasian-associated ancestry cluster. Points from the study as a whole: In a later analysis, compared with equally common non-associated chains, HLA-associated beta chains were more expanded. What was likely a sequencing artifact was a cluster of highly shared sequence variants.

Use of 60 Vbeta and 13 Jbeta primers characterized the PCR. Sequencing was performed with immunoSEQ multiplex PCR; in TCRdb, only in-frame clones are kept and a portion is missing. This table holds just over 150,000 clones, roughly 82% found once. V lost 5 bases and J lost 0; bases outside the gene matches: 5. The germline gives CDR1 SEHNR, CDR2 FQNEAQ (reference sequence). CDR3 length: 15 residues. Details on this clone: Its antigen is currently unknown.

This chain connects TRBV7-9 to TRBJ2-3; 7 nucleotides line up with TRBD1. What was sequenced was PBMCs. The receptor's source is a man aged 45-65 years in good health and CMV-seropositive. As DNA, the CDR3 is TGTGCCAGCAGCACACAGGGGTTTAGCACAGATACGCAGTATTTT. Translation gives CASSTQGFSTDTQYF.